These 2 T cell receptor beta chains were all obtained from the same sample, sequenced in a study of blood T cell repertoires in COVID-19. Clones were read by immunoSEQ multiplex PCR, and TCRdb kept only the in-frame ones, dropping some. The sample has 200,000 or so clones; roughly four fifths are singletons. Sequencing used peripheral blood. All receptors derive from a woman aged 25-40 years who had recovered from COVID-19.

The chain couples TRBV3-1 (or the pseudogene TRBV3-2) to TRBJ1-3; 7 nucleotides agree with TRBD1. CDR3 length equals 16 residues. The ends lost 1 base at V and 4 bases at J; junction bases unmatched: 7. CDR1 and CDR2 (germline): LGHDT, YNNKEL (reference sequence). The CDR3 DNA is TGTGCCAGCAGCCAAGCCCCGGGACAGCGAGGAAACACCATATATTTT. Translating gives CASSQAPGQRGNTIYF.

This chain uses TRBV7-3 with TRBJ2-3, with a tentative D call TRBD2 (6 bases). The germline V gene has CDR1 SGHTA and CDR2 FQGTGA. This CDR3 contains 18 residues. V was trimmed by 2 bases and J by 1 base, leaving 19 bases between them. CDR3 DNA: TGTGCCAGCAGCTTATATGGGGGAGCGGGTGGTGGCACAGATACGCAGTATTTT. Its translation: CASSLYGGAGGGTDTQYF.